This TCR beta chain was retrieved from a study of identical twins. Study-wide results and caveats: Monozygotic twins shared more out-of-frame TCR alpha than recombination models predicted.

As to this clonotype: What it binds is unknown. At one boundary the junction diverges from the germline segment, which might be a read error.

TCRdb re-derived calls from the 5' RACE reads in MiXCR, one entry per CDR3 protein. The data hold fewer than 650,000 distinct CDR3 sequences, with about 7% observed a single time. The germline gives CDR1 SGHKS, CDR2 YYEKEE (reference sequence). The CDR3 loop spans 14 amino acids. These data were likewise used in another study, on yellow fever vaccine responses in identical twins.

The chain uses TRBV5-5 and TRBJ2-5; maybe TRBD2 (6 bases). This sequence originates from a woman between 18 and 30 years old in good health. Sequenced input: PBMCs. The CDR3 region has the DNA TGTGCCATCAGCCCAGGCTCGGGAGCAGAGACCCAGTACTTC. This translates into CAISPGSGAETQYF.